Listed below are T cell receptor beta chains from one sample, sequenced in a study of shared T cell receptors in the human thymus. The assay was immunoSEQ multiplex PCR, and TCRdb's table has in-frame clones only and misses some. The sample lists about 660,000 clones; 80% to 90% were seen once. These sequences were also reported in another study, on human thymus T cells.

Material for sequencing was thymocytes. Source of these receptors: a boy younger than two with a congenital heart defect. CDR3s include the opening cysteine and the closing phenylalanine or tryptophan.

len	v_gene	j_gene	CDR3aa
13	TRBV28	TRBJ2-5	CASFRGQEETQYF
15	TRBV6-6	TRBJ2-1	CASRPGTGVSNEQFF
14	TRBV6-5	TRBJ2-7	CASSYSRGGNEQYF
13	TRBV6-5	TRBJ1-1	CASFRGLRTEAFF
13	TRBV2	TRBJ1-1	CASIDREDTEAFF
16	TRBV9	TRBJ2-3	CASSSPAERAADTQYF
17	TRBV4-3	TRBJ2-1	CASSQDYAGRPNNEQFF
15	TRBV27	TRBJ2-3	CASSGTSGRTDTQYF
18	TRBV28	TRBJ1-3	CASSFPRVDRGSGNTIYF
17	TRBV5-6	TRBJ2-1	CASSLPGLAGASEMQFF